This passage covers 4 T cell receptor beta chains from one sample sequenced in a study of monozygotic twins with inflammatory bowel disease. TCRdb reanalyzed the 5' RACE reads, giving one entry per CDR3 protein sequence and no DNA. The sample's table shows 330,000 or so distinct CDR3 sequences. Sequenced: blood. The source of these receptors is a human donor with ulcerative colitis or Crohn's disease, or a healthy co-twin of an affected twin (not recorded which).

The CDR3 reads CASSSRPGTSGKDTQYF. V gene TRBV7-2 combines with J gene TRBJ2-3; the D call from TCRdb, TRBD2, cannot be confirmed without DNA. The CDR3 totals 17 residues. Germline V CDR1 and CDR2: SGHTA, FQGNSA.

J is TRBJ2-7 and V is TRBV29-1; the TCRdb call, TRBD1, lacks DNA for checking. Germline V gene data show CDR1 as SQVTM and CDR2 as ANQGSEA. The CDR3 spans 15 residues. CDR3 protein: CSVENLGTGSYEQYF.

The chain recombines TRBV5-6 with TRBJ2-2; the D call of TRBD1 rests on TCRdb alone, since no DNA is present to check it. This CDR3 contains 14 residues. Germline V gene sequence: CDR1 SGHDT, CDR2 YYEEEE. CDR3 sequence: CASRGDGGPGELFF.

The chain joins TRBV15 to TRBJ2-2. CDR3 length: 17 residues. Germline CDR1 LNHNV, CDR2 YYDKDF (reference sequence). The CDR3 loop is CATSSPTKTTHTGELFF.